These 29 T cell receptor beta chains came from one sample sequenced in a study of cytomegalovirus exposure and HLA in healthy donors. Only in-frame clones appear in the TCRdb table, and some are missing; sequencing was by immunoSEQ multiplex PCR. The sample lists 220,000 or so clones; around 86% were seen once. Sequencing was done on a sample of PBMCs. These receptors all come from a woman aged 18-29 years in good health and CMV-seropositive.

This clone appeared once. This chain uses TRBV4-1 with TRBJ1-3; the D gene is possibly TRBD1 (6 bases). The CDR3 runs to 16 residues. The ends were cut back, 3 bases at V and 0 bases at J, with 12 bases in the middle. Germline V gene lookup returns CDR1 MGHRA and CDR2 YSYEKL. The CDR3 region is CASSHNRAYSGNTIYF. CDR3 coding DNA: TGCGCCAGCAGCCACAACAGGGCTTACTCTGGAAACACCATATATTTT.

This clone has more than one count but fewer than ten. The V gene is TRBV7-3, the J gene TRBJ1-4, with TRBD1 as a possible D gene (6 bases). The CDR3 has 16 amino acids. The germline gives CDR1 SGHTA, CDR2 FQGTGA. Trimming took off 2 bases at V and 6 bases at J, with 16 bases between the two ends. CDR3: CASSLGRGREYEKLFF. CDR3 nucleotide sequence: TGTGCCAGCAGCTTAGGTAGGGGGAGAGAGTATGAAAAACTGTTTTTT.

This clone turned up a few times. This chain links TRBV11-3 with TRBJ2-1; TRBD2 might be the D (6 bases). The CDR3 is 13 residues long. The germline CDR1 and CDR2 sequences are SGHNT and YENEEA. With 1 base removed from V and 9 bases from J, the gap between germline ends came to 10 bases. CDR3 nucleotides: TGTGCCAGCAGCTTAGGACTAGGTGCTGAGCAGTTCTTC. Translation: CASSLGLGAEQFF.

The chain combines TRBV9 with TRBJ1-2; D is unresolved. CDR1 and CDR2 from the germline V gene are SGDLS and YYNGEE. This CDR3 region has 14 residues. V was clipped by 3 bases and J by 3 bases, with 12 bases between them. CDR3 protein: CASSGPSADYGYTF. CDR3 coding DNA: TGTGCCAGCAGCGGTCCCAGTGCTGACTATGGCTACACCTTC.

This clone showed up just once. V usage is TRBV28 and J usage is TRBJ2-7; TRBD2 matches at 11 bases. The CDR3 covers 15 residues. J was trimmed by 0 bases and V by 5 bases; bases with no gene match: 3. CDR1 and CDR2 from the germline V gene are MDHEN and SYDVKM. The CDR3 sequence is CASSLLAGGSYEQYF. The CDR3 DNA sequence: TGTGCCAGCAGTCTCCTAGCGGGAGGCTCCTACGAGCAGTACTTC.

The chain links TRBV15 to TRBJ2-1; 7 nucleotides align to TRBD1. Germline CDR1 reads LNHNV; CDR2 reads YYDKDF (reference sequence). Losses at the gene ends were 2 bases for V and 2 bases for J; bases not matched to a gene: 3. The CDR3 runs to 15 residues. The CDR3 region has the DNA TGTGCCACCAGCAGATACACAGGGGCCTACAATGAGCAGTTCTTC. It yields the protein CATSRYTGAYNEQFF.

J is TRBJ1-5 and V is TRBV20-1; D perhaps matches TRBD1 (5 bases). V lost 6 bases and J 9 bases, leaving 12 bases between the germline ends. The CDR3 has 11 amino acids. Germline CDR1 is DFQATT and CDR2 is SNEGSKA (reference sequence). CDR3 DNA: TGCAGTGCGGAGATTCAGGGGCCCCAGCATTTT. Translation gives CSAEIQGPQHF.

As regards this clone: Its ends do not fully match the called genes, so a read error is possible. The chain joins TRBV4-1 to TRBJ2-7; D is unresolved. This CDR3 spans 14 amino acids. CDR1 and CDR2 from the germline V gene are MGHRA and YSYEKL. CDR3 in DNA: TGCGCCAGCAGCCAAGAATCTACCTCCGACGAGCAGTACTTC. This translates into CASSQESTSDEQYF.

This chain uses TRBV28 with TRBJ1-2; TRBD1 matches at 7 bases. CDR3 length: 16 residues. Germline V gene lookup returns CDR1 MDHEN and CDR2 SYDVKM. With 5 bases clipped from V and 4 bases from J, the junction kept 13 bases outside the gene matches. For the CDR3, the DNA is TGTGCCAGCAGTAGGGCAGGGGGAATAAAAATCTATGGCTACACCTTC. Protein: CASSRAGGIKIYGYTF.

The chain links TRBV4-1 to TRBJ1-2, with a tentative D call TRBD1 (6 bases). This CDR3 is 16 amino acids long. The V gene's germline CDR1 is MGHRA and CDR2 YSYEKL. Trimming removed 3 bases from V and 8 bases from J, with 22 bases in between. Written as DNA, the CDR3 is TGCGCCAGCAGCCACGTCATGACGGGGGGGCTGGGGGGCTACACCTTC. Translation gives CASSHVMTGGLGGYTF.

The V call is TRBV7-2, the J call TRBJ2-7, with 7 bases lining up with TRBD1. V shed 5 bases, J shed 0 bases, and the junction held 7 bases outside the gene matches. Germline V gene data show CDR1 as SGHTA and CDR2 as FQGNSA. The length of the CDR3 is 15 residues. DNA of the CDR3: TGTGCCAGCAGCGCACAGACAGGGCCCTCCTACGAGCAGTACTTC. It translates to CASSAQTGPSYEQYF.

The V call is TRBV7-7, the J call TRBJ1-1, with D possibly matching TRBD1 (6 bases). Trimming removed 5 bases from V and 2 bases from J, with 15 bases in between. Germline V gene data show CDR1 as SSHAT and CDR2 as FNYEAQ (reference sequence). The CDR3 covers 15 residues. CDR3 loop: CASSPVRTDNTEAFF. CDR3 sequence (DNA): TGTGCCAGCAGCCCCGTCCGGACAGACAACACTGAAGCTTTCTTT.

The chain combines TRBV30 with TRBJ1-2; TRBD1 is a possible D gene (6 bases). Germline V gene lookup returns CDR1 GTSNPN and CDR2 SVGIG (reference sequence). This CDR3 contains 12 residues. The V gene lost 0 bases and the J gene lost 7 bases, with 9 bases spanning the gap. CDR3 sequence: CAWSVFRGGYTF. For the CDR3, the DNA is TGTGCCTGGAGTGTCTTCAGGGGTGGCTACACCTTC.

This chain links TRBV2 with TRBJ2-1, with TRBD2 identical over 14 bases. The length of the CDR3 is 18 residues. The V gene's germline CDR1 is SNHLY and CDR2 FYNNEI. V gave up 4 bases and J gave up 5 bases; unmatched junction bases: 10. The CDR3 protein is CASSGNVGGLAGDNEQFF. DNA for the CDR3: TGTGCCAGCAGTGGGAACGTTGGGGGACTAGCGGGGGACAATGAGCAGTTCTTC.

This chain links TRBV10-2 with TRBJ2-7; a possible D gene is TRBD1 (6 bases). Trimming took off 4 bases at V and 0 bases at J, with 16 bases between the two ends. The CDR3 sequence is 16 residues long. Germline V CDR1 and CDR2: WSHSY, SAAADI. CDR3 amino acids: CASSGGGRDTSYEQYF. The CDR3 DNA is TGCGCCAGCAGTGGAGGTGGCCGGGACACCTCCTACGAGCAGTACTTC.

The V call is TRBV29-1, the J call TRBJ1-1; 7 bases map to TRBD1. V lost 5 bases, J lost 1 base, and 4 bases stayed unmatched. CDR3 size: 13 residues. The germline CDR1 and CDR2 sequences are SQVTM and ANQGSEA. The chain's CDR3 is CSVTGTANTEAFF. In nucleotides, the CDR3 is TGCAGCGTTACTGGGACAGCGAACACTGAAGCTTTCTTT.

The CDR3 loop is CASSSAPGLLQYF. DNA for the CDR3: TGTGCCAGCAGCTCCGCACCGGGACTTCTACAGTACTTC. The chain is built from TRBV7-8 and TRBJ2-4; perhaps TRBD2 as D (6 bases). Trimming shortened V by 4 bases and J by 13 bases, and 17 bases separated the two germline ends. There are 13 residues in the CDR3. The germline V gene encodes CDR1 SGHVS and CDR2 FQNEAQ.

This rearrangement joins TRBV5-1 to TRBJ2-7; 9 nucleotides match TRBD1. Per germline, CDR1 SGHRS and CDR2 YFSETQ. The CDR3 loop spans 14 amino acids. Germline trimming cut 6 bases from V and 3 bases from J; bases unmatched to any gene: 7. The CDR3: CASKLGTGNYEQYF. CDR3 in DNA: TGCGCCAGCAAGCTCGGGACAGGGAACTACGAGCAGTACTTC.

V is TRBV18 and J is TRBJ2-2; D gene unclear. The CDR3 covers 16 residues. CDR1 is KGHSH, CDR2 LQKENI, per germline. Trimming left V 0 bases short and J 4 bases short, with 12 bases between. CDR3 residues: CASSPPSGGGTGELFF. CDR3 in DNA: TGTGCCAGCTCACCACCAAGTGGCGGTGGCACCGGGGAGCTGTTTTTT.

The chain combines TRBV18 with TRBJ1-2; 9 nucleotides agree with TRBD1. The CDR3 spans 18 residues. From germline, CDR1 is KGHSH and CDR2 LQKENI. V lost 5 bases, J lost 2 bases, and 15 bases stayed unmatched. The CDR3: CASSTRPGQGRGNYGYTF. The CDR3 DNA reads as TGTGCCAGCTCAACCCGCCCCGGACAGGGGAGAGGAAACTATGGCTACACCTTC.

CDR3: CSVEKTSGDYNEQFF. In DNA form, the CDR3 reads TGCAGCGTTGAGAAGACTAGCGGGGACTACAATGAGCAGTTCTTC. The chain is built from TRBV29-1 and TRBJ2-1, with 11 nucleotides matching TRBD2. V gave up 3 bases and J gave up 3 bases; unmatched junction bases: 4. Germline CDR1 and CDR2: SQVTM and ANQGSEA. The CDR3 runs 15 residues.

The chain combines TRBV30 with TRBJ2-7; tentative D call: TRBD2 (6 bases). The V end lost 4 bases, the J end lost 1 base, and 11 bases lay between the germline ends. Per the germline V gene, CDR1 is GTSNPN and CDR2 is SVGIG (reference sequence). The CDR3 has 13 amino acids. The CDR3 here is CAWIGGMSYEQYF. In DNA form, the CDR3 reads TGTGCCTGGATCGGCGGGATGTCCTACGAGCAGTACTTC.

The V gene is TRBV7-9, the J gene TRBJ2-2; TRBD1 matches 10 bases. In germline, CDR1 is SEHNR, CDR2 FQNEAQ (reference sequence). Germline trimming cut 4 bases from V and 7 bases from J; bases unmatched to any gene: 6. The CDR3 spans 15 residues. CDR3 sequence reads: CASSSGTGAHGELFF. The CDR3 nucleotides are TGTGCCAGCAGCTCCGGGACAGGGGCCCACGGGGAGCTGTTTTTT.

In this sample, this clone turned up a few times. This chain uses TRBV27 with TRBJ2-5, with D possibly being TRBD1 (6 bases). CDR3 size: 16 residues. Trimming removed 6 bases at V and 1 base at J, with 18 bases between. Germline V gene sequence: CDR1 MNHEY, CDR2 SMNVEV (reference sequence). The CDR3 sequence is CASSTSGVSSQETQYF. The CDR3 DNA reads as TGTGCCAGCAGCACATCAGGGGTCTCCTCCCAAGAGACCCAGTACTTC.

This clone was counted a few times. This sequence joins TRBV15 and TRBJ2-5; 8 positions match TRBD1. V lost 8 bases, J lost 5 bases, and 1 base stayed unmatched. The CDR3 covers 11 residues. Germline V gene data show CDR1 as LNHNV and CDR2 as YYDKDF (reference sequence). DNA of the CDR3: TGTGCCACCGGGACAGGTGAGACCCAGTACTTC. Its protein product is CATGTGETQYF.

The chain uses TRBV5-6 and TRBJ2-5; D call uncertain. The CDR3 is 11 amino acids. Trimming took off 2 bases at V and 5 bases at J, with 4 bases between the two ends. Per germline, CDR1 SGHDT and CDR2 YYEEEE. CDR3 DNA sequence: TGTGCCAGCAGCTTCAGGGAGACCCAGTACTTC. It translates to CASSFRETQYF.

The chain carries TRBV7-8 and TRBJ2-3, with TRBD2 matching over 7 bases. CDR3 length: 17 amino acids. J gave up 0 bases and V 5 bases, and 11 bases lay outside the gene matches. Germline CDR1 SGHVS, CDR2 FQNEAQ. DNA of the CDR3: TGTGCCAGCAGCGCCCCTCGGGCTAGCGGCAGCACAGATACGCAGTATTTT. Its translation is CASSAPRASGSTDTQYF.

The CDR3, as DNA: TGTGCCAGCAGTCCGCCGGGACAGGGGTGGGATGAGCAGTTCTTC. Its protein is CASSPPGQGWDEQFF. V is TRBV5-4 and J is TRBJ2-1, with TRBD1 identical over 10 bases. CDR3 size: 15 residues. Germline V CDR1 and CDR2: SGHNT, YYREEE (reference sequence). Trimming cost V 5 bases and J 8 bases; bases outside gene matches: 10.

J is TRBJ2-5 and V is TRBV6-1; D remains ambiguous. CDR1 is MNHNS and CDR2 is SASEGT in the germline V gene. With 6 bases removed from V and 5 bases from J, the gap between germline ends came to 16 bases. The CDR3 sequence is 14 residues long. The CDR3 coding sequence is TGTGCCAGCAGGCCGCGAGGTCCCGGTGAGACCCAGTACTTC. Translating it yields CASRPRGPGETQYF.